The clone carrying this T cell receptor beta chain was detected only a few times. RNA was extracted and reverse transcribed into cDNA as the sequencing template. Profiled with immunoSEQ multiplex PCR; TCRdb holds only in-frame clones, not every one. The sample has tens of thousands of clones, approximately 70% seen once. Treatment given: oral pan-JAK inhibitor, 5-10 mg twice daily. The data originate from a study of CD8+ T cells in alopecia areata. The CDR3 is 13 amino acids. Germline assignment: CDR1 GTSNPN and CDR2 SVGIG (reference sequence). V lost 1 base, J lost 0 bases, and 6 bases lay in between.

The receptor's source is a human donor with alopecia areata. The rearrangement links TRBV30 to TRBJ1-1; D ambiguous. The material sequenced was CD8+ T cells sorted from blood, taken at week 44, from a patient treated with tofacitinib. This CDR3 reads CAWSGFMNTEAFF. The CDR3 region has the DNA TGTGCCTGGAGTGGTTTCATGAACACTGAAGCTTTCTTT.